Listed below are T cell receptor beta chains from one sample, sequenced in a study of blood T cell repertoires in COVID-19. Produced via immunoSEQ multiplex PCR; TCRdb's table is partial and in-frame only. Among some 220,000 clones listed, 85% to 90% were seen once. Sequenced: PBMCs or T cells enriched from blood (not recorded which). The receptors were sampled from a woman under 30 in a cohort exposed to, infected with or recovered from COVID-19 (not recorded which). Both conserved end residues are part of each CDR3. A D gene is named only where the DNA matches it firmly. Part of the rows lack a size; the others show once, few, many or a class for expanded clones.

V,size,D,J,CDR3,DNA
TRBV18,-,-,TRBJ1-2,CASSPPEGNYGYTF,TGTGCCAGCTCACCACCGGAGGGCAACTATGGCTACACCTTC
TRBV12-3/TRBV12-4,-,-,TRBJ2-1,CASSKGVLNEQFF,TGTGCCAGCAGTAAAGGGGTTCTCAATGAGCAGTTCTTC
TRBV7-3,once,-,TRBJ2-7,CASSPDGLLYEQYF,TGTGCCAGCAGTCCGGACGGACTCCTCTACGAGCAGTACTTC
TRBV6-5,-,TRBD1,TRBJ1-2,CASTPRGQGSLGYTF,TGTGCCAGCACCCCCAGGGGACAGGGGAGCCTAGGCTACACCTTC
TRBV29-1,-,-,TRBJ1-1,CSVEEPGRGAFF,TGCAGCGTTGAAGAACCAGGGAGGGGAGCTTTCTTT
TRBV28,-,-,TRBJ1-1,CASRSLTASNTEAFF,TGTGCCAGCAGGTCCCTGACAGCCTCGAACACTGAAGCTTTCTTT
TRBV30,-,TRBD1,TRBJ2-1,CAWSVGLGRQGVNEQFF,TGTGCCTGGAGTGTTGGGTTGGGGAGACAGGGGGTCAATGAGCAGTTCTTC
TRBV7-6,-,-,TRBJ1-6,CASSSRNRDNSPLHF,TGTGCCAGCAGTTCCCGAAACAGGGATAATTCACCCCTCCACTTT
TRBV27,-,TRBD1,TRBJ1-1,CASRPLGTGATEAFF,TGTGCCAGCAGGCCTCTCGGGACAGGAGCCACTGAAGCTTTCTTT
TRBV11-3,-,-,TRBJ1-5,CASSSSVNQPQHF,TGTGCCAGCAGCTCGTCGGTCAATCAGCCCCAGCATTTT
TRBV5-1,-,TRBD1,TRBJ1-2,CASSTPGQNYGYTF,TGCGCCAGCAGCACCCCGGGACAGAACTATGGCTACACCTTC
TRBV5-6,-,TRBD1,TRBJ1-1,CASSTRQGVYTEAFF,TGTGCCAGCAGCACCAGACAGGGGGTGTACACTGAAGCTTTCTTT
TRBV30,-,TRBD1,TRBJ2-7,CAWSAGTGSYEQYF,TGTGCCTGGAGTGCCGGGACAGGGTCCTACGAGCAGTACTTC
TRBV5-1,-,TRBD1,TRBJ1-6,CASSLGQGESSPLHF,TGCGCCAGCAGCTTGGGACAGGGGGAAAGTTCACCCCTCCACTTT
TRBV11-3,once,TRBD2,TRBJ2-3,CASSLGVGGGTDTQYF,TGTGCCAGCAGCTTAGGCGTGGGGGGGGGCACAGATACGCAGTATTTT
TRBV15,-,-,TRBJ1-1,CATSTVMNTEAFF,TGTGCCACCTCGACAGTCATGAACACTGAAGCTTTCTTT
TRBV3-1/TRBV3-2,-,TRBD1,TRBJ1-4,CASSQDHRGWEKLFF,TGTGCCAGCAGCCAAGACCACAGGGGGTGGGAAAAACTGTTTTTT
TRBV7-2,once,TRBD1,TRBJ1-1,CASSPYRGDEAFF,TGTGCCAGCAGCCCTTACAGGGGCGACGAAGCTTTCTTT
TRBV27,once,TRBD1,TRBJ1-1,CASSPHRRQGLAEAFF,TGTGCCAGCAGTCCTCACCGTCGACAGGGGTTGGCTGAAGCTTTCTTT
TRBV12-3/TRBV12-4,-,-,TRBJ1-1,CASSRGLEAFF,TGTGCCAGCAGTCGGGGACTTGAAGCTTTCTTT
TRBV5-1,-,TRBD1,TRBJ2-3,CASSLGTVKSTDTQYF,TGCGCCAGCAGCCTAGGGACAGTGAAGAGCACAGATACGCAGTATTTT
TRBV7-8,-,TRBD1,TRBJ2-7,CASSLTTGGRSYEQYF,TGTGCCAGCAGCCTAACGACAGGGGGCCGCTCCTACGAGCAGTACTTC
TRBV19,-,-,TRBJ2-1,CASSMLALRDEQFF,TGTGCCAGTAGTATGCTAGCCCTTCGAGATGAGCAGTTCTTC
TRBV5-5,-,-,TRBJ1-2,CASSFNRAGYTF,TGTGCCAGCAGCTTTAACAGGGCTGGCTACACCTTC
TRBV7-9,-,-,TRBJ2-3,CASSFRISTDTQYF,TGTGCCAGCAGCTTCAGAATCTCCACAGATACGCAGTATTTT
TRBV29-1,-,TRBD2,TRBJ2-7,CSVPAREGSYEQYF,TGCAGCGTCCCCGCGCGGGAGGGCTCCTACGAGCAGTACTTC
TRBV6-5,-,TRBD2,TRBJ2-1,CASSYGLAGGPYEQFF,TGTGCCAGCAGCTACGGACTAGCGGGAGGGCCATATGAGCAGTTCTTC
TRBV28,-,-,TRBJ1-3,CASSFALVSGNTIYF,TGTGCCAGCAGTTTTGCACTTGTCTCTGGAAACACCATATATTTT
TRBV11-3,-,-,TRBJ1-1,CASSLAYSKAFF,TGTGCCAGCAGCTTAGCCTATTCTAAAGCTTTCTTT
TRBV18,-,-,TRBJ2-5,CASSPPADGETQYF,TGTGCCAGCTCACCACCGGCAGATGGAGAGACCCAGTACTTC
TRBV19,-,TRBD1,TRBJ2-7,CASGLSGQGFHEQYF,TGTGCCAGCGGTCTAAGCGGACAGGGGTTCCACGAGCAGTACTTC
TRBV20-1,-,-,TRBJ1-1,CRPLAGTEAFF,TGCAGGCCGTTAGCTGGGACTGAAGCTTTCTTT
TRBV29-1,-,-,TRBJ1-2,CSVDGGGVGYTF,TGCAGCGTTGACGGGGGGGGAGTTGGCTACACCTTC
TRBV11-3,-,TRBD2,TRBJ2-7,CASSLSLLLAGDYEQYF,TGTGCCAGCAGCTTATCATTGTTGCTAGCGGGCGACTACGAGCAGTACTTC
TRBV29-1,-,-,TRBJ2-7,CSARDNSYEQYF,TGCAGCGCCCGGGACAATTCCTACGAGCAGTACTTC
TRBV28,-,-,TRBJ1-2,CASSLGQGGGYTF,TGTGCCAGCAGTTTAGGGCAGGGTGGTGGCTACACCTTC
TRBV12-3/TRBV12-4,-,TRBD2,TRBJ2-5,CASRGGVETQYF,TGTGCCAGCAGGGGGGGGGTGGAGACCCAGTACTTC
TRBV19,-,-,TRBJ1-6,CASSIVPRAAQNSPLHF,TGTGCCAGTAGTATAGTACCCAGGGCAGCCCAGAATTCACCCCTCCACTTT
TRBV6-5,-,-,TRBJ2-3,CASCSPGTDTQYF,TGTGCCAGCTGTAGCCCTGGGACAGATACGCAGTATTTT
TRBV9,-,-,TRBJ1-1,CASSGQMNTEAFF,TGTGCCAGCTCCGGACAAATGAACACTGAAGCTTTCTTT
TRBV5-5,-,-,TRBJ2-7,CASSLMDSYYEQYF,TGTGCCAGCAGCTTGATGGACAGCTACTACGAGCAGTACTTC
TRBV6-7,-,TRBD1,TRBJ1-2,CASSNPTGPPTDGYTF,TGTGCCAGCAGTAACCCGACAGGGCCCCCTACGGATGGCTACACCTTC
TRBV29-1,-,-,TRBJ2-2,CSVAGDRGSGELFF,TGCAGCGTTGCTGGAGACCGGGGGTCCGGGGAGCTGTTTTTT
TRBV6-5,-,-,TRBJ1-1,CASSPRGADTEAFF,TGTGCCAGCAGTCCCCGGGGGGCGGACACTGAAGCTTTCTTT